The clone carrying this T cell receptor (beta chain) has a count of ten or more. What it binds is not known. This record comes from a study of T cells in Graves' hyperthyroidism and ophthalmopathy. Study-wide background: Blood was drawn when the patient was first diagnosed and still untreated. Points from the study as a whole: Among clonotypes expanded in thyroid above 0.001, most were also found in blood.

From RNA transcripts, TCR beta CDR3 regions were amplified. The HTBI set primed first-round TCR CDR3 RT-PCR. TCRdb fed the multiplex PCR reads into MiXCR, producing one record per CDR3 protein. Of 690,000 or so distinct CDR3 sequences detected, roughly a sixth appear once; the ten largest clones hold 16%. The clonotype was recovered from a woman between 50 and 59 years old with Graves' hyperthyroidism that later progressed to Graves' ophthalmopathy. The sample taken for sequencing was blood.

The CDR3: CASSSTLSGSTEAFF. In DNA, the CDR3 is TGTGCCAGCAGTTCAACCCTATCAGGGAGCACTGAAGCTTTCTTT. The chain uses TRBV27 and TRBJ1-1; possibly TRBD1 for D (5 bases). Deletions cut 4 bases from V and 4 bases from J, with 16 bases between. The CDR3 is 15 residues long. From germline, CDR1 is MNHEY and CDR2 SMNVEV (reference sequence).